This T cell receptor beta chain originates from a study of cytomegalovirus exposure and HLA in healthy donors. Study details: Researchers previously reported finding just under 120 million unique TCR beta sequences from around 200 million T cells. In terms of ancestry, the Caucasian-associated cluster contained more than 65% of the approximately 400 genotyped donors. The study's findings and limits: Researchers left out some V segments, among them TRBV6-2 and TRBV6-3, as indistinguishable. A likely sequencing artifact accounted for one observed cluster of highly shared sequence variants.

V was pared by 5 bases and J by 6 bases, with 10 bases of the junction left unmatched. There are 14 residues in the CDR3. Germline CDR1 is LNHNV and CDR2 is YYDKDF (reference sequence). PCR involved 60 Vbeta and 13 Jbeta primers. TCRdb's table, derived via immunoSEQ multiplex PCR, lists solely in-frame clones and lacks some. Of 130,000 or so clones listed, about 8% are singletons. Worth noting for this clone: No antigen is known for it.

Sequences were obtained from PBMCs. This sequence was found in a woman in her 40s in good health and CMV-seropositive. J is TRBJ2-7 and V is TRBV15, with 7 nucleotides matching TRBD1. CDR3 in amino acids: CATSPDRSGAEQYF. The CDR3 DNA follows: TGTGCCACCAGCCCGGACAGGTCCGGCGCCGAGCAGTACTTC.